These 27 T cell receptor beta chains were all obtained from the same sample, sequenced in a study of T cell responses to AZD1222 COVID-19 vaccine. TCRdb keeps only in-frame clones here, not all; method: immunoSEQ multiplex PCR. The table has 150,000 to 180,000 clones, 75% to 95% seen once. Source: peripheral blood, taken on day 0 of AZD1222 vaccination. All receptors come from an adult in good health.

This chain uses TRBV4-2 with TRBJ2-7; no clear D. CDR1 and CDR2 (germline): LGHNA, YNFKEQ. Trimming stripped 2 bases from V and 1 base from J, with 12 bases between. The CDR3 totals 15 residues. The chain's CDR3 is CASSQWLGSSYEQYF. DNA for the CDR3: TGTGCCAGCAGCCAATGGTTGGGCAGTTCCTACGAGCAGTACTTC.

The rearrangement uses TRBV19 and TRBJ1-5; D remains unclear. This CDR3 has 15 amino acids. Trimming took 6 bases from V and 1 from J, leaving 13 bases between them. CDR1 LNHDA and CDR2 SQIVND come from the germline V gene (reference sequence). The CDR3 region is CASSPQVRSNQPQHF. The CDR3 DNA follows: TGTGCCAGTAGCCCCCAGGTTCGGAGCAATCAGCCCCAGCATTTT. The variable domain in full, with the rest retrieved from reference TRBV19 and TRBJ1-5, is DGGITQSPKYLFRKEGQNVTLSCEQNLNHDAMYWYRQDPGQGLRLIYYSQIVNDFQKGDIAEGYSVSREKKESFPLTVTSAQKNPTAFYLCASSPQVRSNQPQHFGDGTRLSIL.

This clone was observed a handful of times. V is TRBV6-5 and J is TRBJ2-1, with TRBD2 identical over 8 bases. The CDR3 is 15 amino acids. V shed 0 bases, J shed 8 bases, and the junction held 6 bases outside the gene matches. In germline, CDR1 is MNHEY, CDR2 SVGAGI. CDR3 sequence reads: CASSYSRLAYDEQFF. In nucleotides, the CDR3 is TGTGCCAGCAGTTACTCGCGACTAGCGTATGATGAGCAGTTCTTC.

CDR3 coding DNA: TGTGCCAGCAGTGAACGGGGGCGGTGGGATACGCAGTATTTT. Translated: CASSERGRWDTQYF. This chain uses TRBV25-1 with TRBJ2-3; possibly TRBD1 or TRBD2 for D (6 bases each). In germline, CDR1 is MGHDK, CDR2 SYGVNS. This CDR3 has 14 residues. The germline V and J ends were trimmed by 2 bases and 6 bases, with 12 bases remaining between them.

The chain joins TRBV27 to TRBJ2-3, with D possibly matching TRBD2 (6 bases). Germline CDR1 is MNHEY and CDR2 is SMNVEV (reference sequence). V dropped 1 base and J dropped 0 bases, with 14 bases sitting between them. This CDR3 contains 17 residues. This CDR3 is CASSLYPRGASTDTQYF. CDR3 sequence (DNA): TGTGCCAGCAGTTTATACCCCCGCGGGGCTAGCACAGATACGCAGTATTTT.

The chain links TRBV3-1 (or the pseudogene TRBV3-2) to TRBJ2-2; 8 bases fit TRBD2. The CDR3 extends over 16 amino acids. V was pared by 5 bases and J by 5 bases, with 10 bases of the junction left unmatched. Germline CDR1 is LGHDT and CDR2 is YNNKEL (reference sequence). CDR3 amino acids: CASSTRTSRGTGELFF. In DNA form, the CDR3 reads TGTGCCAGCAGCACCCGGACTAGCAGGGGTACCGGGGAGCTGTTTTTT.

This clone occurred once. The chain employs TRBV19 and TRBJ1-2; TRBD1 might be the D (5 bases). The CDR3 spans 14 residues. Germline V gene lookup returns CDR1 LNHDA and CDR2 SQIVND (reference sequence). V was pared by 5 bases and J by 3 bases, with 13 bases between. Written as DNA, the CDR3 is TGTGCCAGTAGTGCCCCAGGGCGGGACTATGGCTACACCTTC. This translates into CASSAPGRDYGYTF.

This sequence joins TRBV4-1 and TRBJ1-2; 8 positions match TRBD1. This CDR3 is built from 15 residues. The germline V gene has CDR1 MGHRA and CDR2 YSYEKL. J gave up 9 bases and V 3 bases, and 12 bases lay outside the gene matches. This CDR3 is CASSHVDRGGSSYTF. Written as DNA, the CDR3 is TGCGCCAGCAGCCATGTAGACAGGGGTGGCTCCAGCTACACCTTC.

V usage is TRBV6-4 and J usage is TRBJ1-5; TRBD1 might be the D (5 bases). Per germline, CDR1 MRHNA and CDR2 SNTAGT. This CDR3 has 14 amino acids. V was trimmed by 0 bases and J by 4 bases, leaving 7 bases between them. The CDR3 sequence: CASSDSGGNQPQHF. As DNA, the CDR3 is TGTGCCAGCAGTGACTCTGGGGGTAATCAGCCCCAGCATTTT.

The CDR3 DNA is TGTGCCAGCAGAGCACAGGGGAATCAGCCCCAGCATTTT. It is translated as CASRAQGNQPQHF. The gene calls are TRBV6-5 and TRBJ1-5; 7 bases align to TRBD1. The germline gives CDR1 MNHEY, CDR2 SVGAGI. With 6 bases clipped from V and 4 bases from J, the junction kept 3 bases outside the gene matches. The CDR3 runs to 13 residues.

The CDR3 here is CASSLQGVSGNTIYF. CDR3 DNA sequence: TGTGCCAGCAGCTTACAAGGTGTCTCTGGAAACACCATATATTTT. The genes are TRBV7-9 and TRBJ1-3; no reliable D call. Germline CDR1 SEHNR, CDR2 FQNEAQ (reference sequence). The CDR3 has 15 amino acids. Trimming removed 2 bases at V and 0 bases at J, with 8 bases between.

The chain employs TRBV7-6 and TRBJ2-1, with 7 bases fitting TRBD1. CDR3 size: 14 residues. V shed 6 bases, J shed 6 bases, and the junction held 8 bases outside the gene matches. CDR1 is SGHVS, CDR2 FNYEAQ, per germline. CDR3 DNA: TGTGCCAGCAGTCAAAATAGGGACAGCAATGAGCAGTTCTTC. Amino acid sequence: CASSQNRDSNEQFF.

In its sample, this clone was seen a few times. This sequence joins TRBV6-1 and TRBJ1-5, with 8 bases matching TRBD1. Trimming took 2 bases from V and 0 from J; bases not matched to a gene: 3. Germline V gene data show CDR1 as MNHNS and CDR2 as SASEGT. The CDR3 runs to 16 residues. The CDR3 region is CASSEHGTGSNQPQHF. The CDR3 DNA reads TGTGCCAGCAGTGAACATGGGACAGGTAGCAATCAGCCCCAGCATTTT.

The CDR3 coding sequence is TGTGCCAGCAGTTACGCGGGGGGCCCTGAAAAACTGTTTTTT. Translation: CASSYAGGPEKLFF. This sequence joins TRBV6-5 and TRBJ1-4; a possible D gene is TRBD1 (6 bases). The CDR3 runs 14 residues. V lost 2 bases to trimming and J lost 7 bases, with 11 bases between them. The germline CDR1 and CDR2 sequences are MNHEY and SVGAGI.

This clone was detected only once. The chain is built from TRBV19 and TRBJ1-6, with D unclear. The germline CDR1 and CDR2 sequences are LNHDA and SQIVND (reference sequence). V shed 9 bases and J shed 10 bases, with 13 bases lying between them. The CDR3 is 12 residues long. This CDR3 reads CASIDLRSPLHF. The CDR3 DNA reads as TGTGCCAGCATAGATTTGAGATCACCCCTCCACTTT.

V and J are TRBV28 and TRBJ2-5; D is possibly TRBD1 or TRBD2 (5 bases each). The CDR3 sequence is 16 residues long. With 3 bases removed from V and 2 bases from J, the gap between germline ends came to 16 bases. Germline-derived CDR1 and CDR2 are MDHEN and SYDVKM. The CDR3 here is CASSLIRGSGQETQYF. CDR3 nucleotide sequence: TGTGCCAGCAGTTTGATAAGAGGGTCAGGGCAAGAGACCCAGTACTTC. Variable domain in full (rest from reference TRBV28 and TRBJ2-5): DVKVTQSSRYLVKRTGEKVFLECVQDMDHENMFWYRQDPGLGLRLIYFSYDVKMKEKGDIPEGYSVSREKKERFSLILESASTNQTSMYLCASSLIRGSGQETQYFGPGTRLLVL.

This chain connects TRBV3-1 (or the pseudogene TRBV3-2) to TRBJ1-4; no reliable D call. V lost 1 base and J lost 0, with 6 bases in between. Per germline, CDR1 LGHDT and CDR2 YNNKEL (reference sequence). The CDR3 totals 15 residues. CDR3 in amino acids: CASSQVLATNEKLFF. The CDR3 nucleotides read TGTGCCAGCAGCCAAGTCCTTGCAACTAATGAAAAACTGTTTTTT.

The chain is built from TRBV2 and TRBJ1-6; D is unresolved. The CDR3 spans 13 residues. Germline lookup yields CDR1 SNHLY and CDR2 FYNNEI. With 6 bases removed from V and 7 bases from J, the gap between germline ends came to 10 bases. CDR3 region: CASSGSRNSPLHF. The CDR3, as DNA: TGTGCCAGCAGCGGGTCGAGGAATTCACCCCTCCACTTT.

This clone was picked up a small number of times. The V call is TRBV28, the J call TRBJ2-1; TRBD2 matches at 7 bases. J lost 3 bases, V lost 3 bases, and 8 bases had no gene match. Looked up from germline, CDR1 is MDHEN and CDR2 is SYDVKM. This CDR3 spans 16 amino acids. The chain's CDR3 is CASSLGGEGRYNEQFF. CDR3 DNA sequence: TGTGCCAGCAGTTTGGGGGGGGAGGGACGCTACAATGAGCAGTTCTTC.

V is TRBV7-2 and J is TRBJ2-5; possible D gene TRBD2, 6 bases. The V and J ends lost 0 bases and 0 bases respectively, with 8 bases between them. CDR1 and CDR2 (germline): SGHTA, FQGNSA. CDR3 size: 15 residues. The CDR3 protein is CASSLAASDQETQYF. Here the CDR3 DNA reads TGTGCCAGCAGCTTAGCGGCTAGCGACCAAGAGACCCAGTACTTC.

The chain is built from TRBV19 and TRBJ2-3; TRBD2 matches 9 bases. The CDR3 consists of 15 residues. V was pared by 8 bases and J by 2 bases, with 8 bases of the junction left unmatched. From germline, CDR1 is LNHDA and CDR2 SQIVND (reference sequence). CDR3 nucleotide sequence: TGTGCCAGTGGGACCCTAGCGGGATACACAGATACGCAGTATTTT. It is translated as CASGTLAGYTDTQYF.

The chain joins TRBV6-6 to TRBJ1-6; 8 bases agree with TRBD1. Losses at the gene ends were 2 bases for V and 10 bases for J; bases not matched to a gene: 7. The CDR3 extends over 15 amino acids. Germline V lookup: CDR1 MNHNY, CDR2 SVGAGI (reference sequence). CDR3 coding DNA: TGTGCCAGCAGTTACAGACAGGGGCAGGGATCACCCCTCCACTTT. As protein: CASSYRQGQGSPLHF.

J is TRBJ1-2 and V is TRBV7-2, with D possibly being TRBD1 (6 bases). This CDR3 has 13 amino acids. The germline CDR1 and CDR2 sequences are SGHTA and FQGNSA. The chain's CDR3 is CIDSGGAYYGYTF. CDR3 DNA: TGTATCGATTCGGGGGGCGCTTACTATGGCTACACCTTC.

The chain combines TRBV19 with TRBJ1-4; no reliable D call. V was pared by 3 bases and J by 7 bases, with 9 bases between. This CDR3 is 13 amino acids long. The germline gives CDR1 LNHDA, CDR2 SQIVND (reference sequence). The chain's CDR3 is CASSIGVVEKLFF. CDR3 nucleotide sequence: TGTGCCAGTAGTATTGGAGTAGTTGAAAAACTGTTTTTT.

This clone occurred once. The V and J genes are TRBV25-1 and TRBJ2-6; TRBD1 is a possible D gene (6 bases). The CDR3 contains 14 residues. V lost 6 bases and J 1 base, leaving 7 bases between the germline ends. Germline V gene sequence: CDR1 MGHDK, CDR2 SYGVNS. CDR3 sequence reads: CASRDSSGANVLTF. CDR3 sequence (DNA): TGTGCCAGCAGGGACAGTTCTGGGGCCAACGTCCTGACTTTC.

This chain links TRBV24-1 with TRBJ2-5; no reliable D call. V was pared by 7 bases and J by 4 bases, with 12 bases between. Germline V gives CDR1 KGHDR, CDR2 SFDVKD. The CDR3 is made up of 13 amino acids. CDR3 nucleotide sequence: TGTGCCACCAGAAACATAGATTCAGAGACCCAGTACTTC. It yields the protein CATRNIDSETQYF.

V and J are TRBV7-3 and TRBJ2-2; 14 bases line up with TRBD2. Germline-derived CDR1 and CDR2 are SGHTA and FQGTGA. This CDR3 spans 20 amino acids. Trimming removed 5 bases from V and 2 bases from J; junction bases left unmatched: 13. DNA of the CDR3: TGTGCCAGCAGCCTCTTACCCAGGACTAGCGGGGGGCGAAACACCGGGGAGCTGTTTTTT. It encodes CASSLLPRTSGGRNTGELFF.